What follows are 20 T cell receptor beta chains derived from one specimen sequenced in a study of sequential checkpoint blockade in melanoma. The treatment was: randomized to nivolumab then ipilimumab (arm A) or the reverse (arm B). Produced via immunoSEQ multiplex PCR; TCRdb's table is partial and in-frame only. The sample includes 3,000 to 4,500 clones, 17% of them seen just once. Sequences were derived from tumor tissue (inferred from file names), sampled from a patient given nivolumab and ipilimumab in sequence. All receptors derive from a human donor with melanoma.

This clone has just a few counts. The CDR3 coding sequence is TGTGCCAGCAGCCAGGTAGCGGGGAGGGGGGTACGGGAGACCCAGTACTTC. Encoded protein: CASSQVAGRGVRETQYF. V usage is TRBV7-5 and J usage is TRBJ2-5; the table's TRBD2 call for D was not verified on the DNA. TRBV7-5 is termed a pseudogene. This CDR3 region has 17 residues.

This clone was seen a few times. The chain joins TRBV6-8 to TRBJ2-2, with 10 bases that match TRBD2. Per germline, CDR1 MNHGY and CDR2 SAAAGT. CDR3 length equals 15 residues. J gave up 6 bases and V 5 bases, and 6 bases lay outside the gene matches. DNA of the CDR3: TGTGCCAGCAGTGGATCTAGCGGGGGTGCCGGGGAGCTGTTTTTT. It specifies CASSGSSGGAGELFF.

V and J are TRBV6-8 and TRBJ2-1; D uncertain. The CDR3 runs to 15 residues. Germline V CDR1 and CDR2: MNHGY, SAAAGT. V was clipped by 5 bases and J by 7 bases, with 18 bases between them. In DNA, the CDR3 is TGTGCCAGCAGTGCACTTTCTGGGCCGGAAAATGAGCAGTTCTTC. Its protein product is CASSALSGPENEQFF.

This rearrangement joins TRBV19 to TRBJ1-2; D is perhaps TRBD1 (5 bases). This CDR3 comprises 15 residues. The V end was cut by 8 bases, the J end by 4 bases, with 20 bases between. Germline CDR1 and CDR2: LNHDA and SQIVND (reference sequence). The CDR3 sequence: CASGIMGVPSYGYTF. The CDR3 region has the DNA TGTGCCAGTGGGATAATGGGGGTCCCGTCCTATGGCTACACCTTC.

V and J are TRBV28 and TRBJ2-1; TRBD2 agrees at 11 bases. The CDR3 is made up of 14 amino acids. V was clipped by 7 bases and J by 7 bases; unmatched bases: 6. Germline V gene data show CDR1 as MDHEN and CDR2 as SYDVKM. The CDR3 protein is CASTLAGGLNEQFF. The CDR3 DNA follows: TGTGCCAGCACCCTAGCGGGAGGTCTGAATGAGCAGTTCTTC.

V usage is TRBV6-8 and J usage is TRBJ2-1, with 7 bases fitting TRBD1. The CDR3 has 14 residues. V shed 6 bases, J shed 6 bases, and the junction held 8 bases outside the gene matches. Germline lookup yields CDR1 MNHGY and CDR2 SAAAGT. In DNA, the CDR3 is TGTGCCAGCAGGTCAGGGGGAGTGAGCAATGAGCAGTTCTTC. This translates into CASRSGGVSNEQFF.

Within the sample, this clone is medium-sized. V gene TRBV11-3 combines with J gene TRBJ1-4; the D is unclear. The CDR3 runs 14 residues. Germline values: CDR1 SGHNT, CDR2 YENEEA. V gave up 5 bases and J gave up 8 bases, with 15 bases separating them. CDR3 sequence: CASSHSGMVEKLFF. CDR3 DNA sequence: TGTGCCAGCAGCCACTCGGGGATGGTAGAAAAACTGTTTTTT.

The CDR3 reads CASSSDDTGELFF. The CDR3 DNA follows: TGTGCCAGCAGTTCAGATGACACCGGGGAGCTGTTTTTT. The V and J genes are TRBV28 and TRBJ2-2; the D is unclear. CDR3 size: 13 residues. Per the germline V gene, CDR1 is MDHEN and CDR2 is SYDVKM. The V gene lost 4 bases and the J gene lost 3 bases, with 6 bases spanning the gap.

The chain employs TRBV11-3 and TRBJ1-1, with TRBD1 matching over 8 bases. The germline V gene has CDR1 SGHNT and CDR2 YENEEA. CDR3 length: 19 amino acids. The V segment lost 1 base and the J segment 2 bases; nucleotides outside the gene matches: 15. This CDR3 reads CASSLVTGGLRGINTEAFF. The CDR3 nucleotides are TGTGCCAGCAGCTTAGTTACAGGGGGGCTAAGGGGGATTAACACTGAAGCTTTCTTT.

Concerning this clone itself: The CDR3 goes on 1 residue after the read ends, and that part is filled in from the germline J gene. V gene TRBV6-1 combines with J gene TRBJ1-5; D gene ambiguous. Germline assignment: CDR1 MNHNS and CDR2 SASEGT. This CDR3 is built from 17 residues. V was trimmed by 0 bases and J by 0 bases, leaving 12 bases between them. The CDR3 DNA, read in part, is TGTGCCAGCAGTGAAGCCTGGGCAGCTGTTAGCAATCAGCCCCAGCAT. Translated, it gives CASSEAWAAVSNQPQH. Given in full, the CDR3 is CASSEAWAAVSNQPQHF.

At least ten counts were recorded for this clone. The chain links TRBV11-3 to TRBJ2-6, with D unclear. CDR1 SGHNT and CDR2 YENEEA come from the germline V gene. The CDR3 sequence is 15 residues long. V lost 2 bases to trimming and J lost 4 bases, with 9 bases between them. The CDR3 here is CASSLPLQGANVLTF. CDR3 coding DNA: TGTGCCAGCAGCTTACCTCTACAGGGGGCCAACGTCCTGACTTTC. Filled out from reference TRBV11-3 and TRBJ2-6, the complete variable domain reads EAGVVQSPRYKIIEKKQPVAFWCNPISGHNTLYWYLQNLGQGPELLIRYENEEAVDDSQLPKDRFSAERLKGVDSTLKIQPAELGDSAVYLCASSLPLQGANVLTFGAGSRLTVL.

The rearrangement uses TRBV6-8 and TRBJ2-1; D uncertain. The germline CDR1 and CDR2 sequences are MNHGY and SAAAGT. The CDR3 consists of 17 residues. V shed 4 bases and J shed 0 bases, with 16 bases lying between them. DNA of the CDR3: TGTGCCAGCAGTTTCCGGACGGCCCGGCGCTCCTACAATGAGCAGTTCTTC. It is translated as CASSFRTARRSYNEQFF.

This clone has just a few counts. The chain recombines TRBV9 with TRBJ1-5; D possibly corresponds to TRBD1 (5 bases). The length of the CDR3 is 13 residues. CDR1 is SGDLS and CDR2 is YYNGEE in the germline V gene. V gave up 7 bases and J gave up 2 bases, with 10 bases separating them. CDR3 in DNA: TGTGCCAGCGGGAAAGGGGGCAATCAGCCCCAGCATTTT. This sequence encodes CASGKGGNQPQHF.

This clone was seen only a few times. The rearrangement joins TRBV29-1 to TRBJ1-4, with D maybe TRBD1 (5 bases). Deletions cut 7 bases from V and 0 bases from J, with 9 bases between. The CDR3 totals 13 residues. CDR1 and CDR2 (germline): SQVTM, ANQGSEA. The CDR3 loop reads CSGRQTTNEKLFF. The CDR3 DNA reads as TGCAGCGGTCGACAGACAACTAATGAAAAACTGTTTTTT.

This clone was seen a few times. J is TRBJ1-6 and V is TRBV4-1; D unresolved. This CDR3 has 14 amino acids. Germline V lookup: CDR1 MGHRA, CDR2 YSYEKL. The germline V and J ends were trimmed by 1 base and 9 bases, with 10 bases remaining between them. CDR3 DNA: TGCGCCAGCAGCCAAGCCGGGGTGGGTTCACCCCTCCACTTT. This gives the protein CASSQAGVGSPLHF.

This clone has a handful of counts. The CDR3 nucleotides read TGTGCCAGCAGTTATCGTACCGACGCTGGGACAGGGAGGATCCTCTTAGCTAACTATGGCTACACCTTC. Translated, it gives CASSYRTDAGTGRILLANYGYTF. The chain links TRBV6-7 to TRBJ1-2, with 9 bases matching TRBD1. TRBV6-7 is filed as an ORF, its function uncertain. The V segment lost 3 bases and the J segment 0 bases; nucleotides outside the gene matches: 26. The CDR3 has 23 amino acids.

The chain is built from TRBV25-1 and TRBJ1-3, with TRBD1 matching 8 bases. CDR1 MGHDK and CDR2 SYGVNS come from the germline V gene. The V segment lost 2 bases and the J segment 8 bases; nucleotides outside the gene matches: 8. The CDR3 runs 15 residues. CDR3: CASSEGTGPTDTIYF. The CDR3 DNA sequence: TGTGCCAGCAGTGAAGGGACAGGCCCTACAGACACCATATATTTT. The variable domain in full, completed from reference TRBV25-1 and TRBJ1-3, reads EADIYQTPRYLVIGTGKKITLECSQTMGHDKMYWYQQDPGMELHLIHYSYGVNSTEKGDLSSESTVSRIRTEHFPLTLESARPSHTSQYLCASSEGTGPTDTIYFGEGSWLTVV.

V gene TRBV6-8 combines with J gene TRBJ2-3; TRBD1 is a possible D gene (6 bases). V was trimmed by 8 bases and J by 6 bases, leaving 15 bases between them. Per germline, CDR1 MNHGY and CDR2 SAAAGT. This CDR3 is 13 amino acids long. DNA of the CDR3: TGTGCCAGCGGACAGTTTTTGGGTGATACGCAGTATTTT. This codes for CASGQFLGDTQYF.

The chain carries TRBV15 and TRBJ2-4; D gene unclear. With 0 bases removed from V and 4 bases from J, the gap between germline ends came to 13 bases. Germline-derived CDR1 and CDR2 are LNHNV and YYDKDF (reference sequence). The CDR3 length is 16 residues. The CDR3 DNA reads TGTGCCACCAGCAGAGAGGTTAGATTGGAAAAAAACATTCAGTACTTC. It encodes CATSREVRLEKNIQYF.

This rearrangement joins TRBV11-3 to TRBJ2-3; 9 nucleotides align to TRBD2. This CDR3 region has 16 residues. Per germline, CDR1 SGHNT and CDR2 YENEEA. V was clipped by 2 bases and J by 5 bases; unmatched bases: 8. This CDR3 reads CASSLTGLASGDTQYF. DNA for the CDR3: TGTGCCAGCAGCTTAACGGGACTAGCCTCCGGAGATACGCAGTATTTT.